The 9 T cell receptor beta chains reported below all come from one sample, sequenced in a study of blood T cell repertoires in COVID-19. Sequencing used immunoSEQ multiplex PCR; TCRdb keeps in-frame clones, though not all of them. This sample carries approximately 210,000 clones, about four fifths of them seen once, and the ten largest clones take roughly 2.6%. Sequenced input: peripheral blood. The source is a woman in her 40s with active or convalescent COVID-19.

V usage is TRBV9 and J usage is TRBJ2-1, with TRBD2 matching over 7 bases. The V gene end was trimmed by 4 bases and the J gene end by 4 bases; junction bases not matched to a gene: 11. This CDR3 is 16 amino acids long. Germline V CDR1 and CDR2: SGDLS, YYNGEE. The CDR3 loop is CASSRAGGSVYNEQFF. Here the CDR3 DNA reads TGTGCCAGCAGCAGAGCGGGCGGGAGTGTTTACAATGAGCAGTTCTTC.

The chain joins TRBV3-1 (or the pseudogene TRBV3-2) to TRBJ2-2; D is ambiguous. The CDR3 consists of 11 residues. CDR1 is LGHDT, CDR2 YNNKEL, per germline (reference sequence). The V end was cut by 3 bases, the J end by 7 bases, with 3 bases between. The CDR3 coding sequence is TGTGCCAGCAGCCAGCGCGGGGAGCTGTTTTTT. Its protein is CASSQRGELFF.

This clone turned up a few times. The CDR3 reads CASSFSGSHGSPLHF. The CDR3, as DNA: TGTGCCAGCAGTTTCTCCGGGTCCCATGGTTCACCCCTCCACTTT. The chain uses TRBV27 and TRBJ1-6; D is undetermined. V dropped 3 bases and J dropped 9 bases, with 15 bases sitting between them. This CDR3 contains 15 residues. The V gene's germline CDR1 is MNHEY and CDR2 SMNVEV (reference sequence).

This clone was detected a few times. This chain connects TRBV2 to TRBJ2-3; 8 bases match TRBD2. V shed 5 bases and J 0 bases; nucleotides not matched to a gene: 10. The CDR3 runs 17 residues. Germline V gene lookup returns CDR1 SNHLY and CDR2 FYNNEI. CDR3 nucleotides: TGTGCCAGCAGTCCCCCTCGACTAGCGCCTAGCACAGATACGCAGTATTTT. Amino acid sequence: CASSPPRLAPSTDTQYF.

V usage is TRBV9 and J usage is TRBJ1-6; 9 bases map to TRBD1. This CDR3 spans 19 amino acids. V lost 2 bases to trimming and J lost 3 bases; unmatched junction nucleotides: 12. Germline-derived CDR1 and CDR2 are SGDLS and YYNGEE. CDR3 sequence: CASSVSRDREFGYNSPLHF. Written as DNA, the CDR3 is TGTGCCAGCAGCGTGTCCCGGGACAGGGAGTTTGGCTATAATTCACCCCTCCACTTT.

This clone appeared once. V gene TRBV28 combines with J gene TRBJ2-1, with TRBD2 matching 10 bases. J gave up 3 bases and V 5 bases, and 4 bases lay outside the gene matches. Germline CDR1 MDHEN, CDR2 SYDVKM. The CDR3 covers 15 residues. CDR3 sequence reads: CASSPLAGLYNEQFF. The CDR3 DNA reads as TGTGCCAGCAGTCCACTAGCGGGGCTCTACAATGAGCAGTTCTTC.

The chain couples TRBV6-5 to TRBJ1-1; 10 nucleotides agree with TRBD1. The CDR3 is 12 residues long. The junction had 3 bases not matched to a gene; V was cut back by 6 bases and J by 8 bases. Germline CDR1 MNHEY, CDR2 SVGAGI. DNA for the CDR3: TGTGCCAGCAGCTGGGACAGGGGCGAAGCTTTCTTT. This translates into CASSWDRGEAFF.

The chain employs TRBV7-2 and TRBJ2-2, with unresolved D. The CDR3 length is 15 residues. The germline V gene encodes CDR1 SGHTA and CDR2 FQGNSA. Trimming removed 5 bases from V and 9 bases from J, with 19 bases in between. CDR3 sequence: CASSLQSSPTRELFF. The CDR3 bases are TGTGCCAGCAGCCTTCAGTCATCCCCCACAAGGGAGCTGTTTTTT.

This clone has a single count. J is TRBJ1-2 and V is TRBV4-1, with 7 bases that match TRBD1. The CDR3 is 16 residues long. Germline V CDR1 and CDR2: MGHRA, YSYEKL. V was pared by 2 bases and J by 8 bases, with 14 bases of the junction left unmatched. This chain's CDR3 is CASSQSPPTGSEGYTF. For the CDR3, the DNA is TGCGCCAGCAGCCAAAGTCCCCCGACAGGGAGTGAAGGCTACACCTTC.